This TCR beta chain was observed in a study of T-cell memory formation after mild COVID-19. The study's findings and limits: Clones that contracted clustered mainly in CM and EM if CD4+ and in EMRA if CD8+. That cross-reactive memory joined was suggested by some responding clones appearing in pre-infection memory.

This CDR3 is 14 amino acids long. The V and J ends lost 3 bases and 4 bases respectively, with 12 bases between them. Germline CDR1 and CDR2: SEHNR and FQNEAQ (reference sequence). As to this clonotype: Its target is unknown.

Constant-segment-primed 5'RACE gave TCR alpha and TCR beta cDNA libraries with sample barcodes and UMIs. TCRdb itself ran the 5' RACE reads through MiXCR, one entry per CDR3 protein. Here the sample spans a few hundred thousand distinct CDR3 sequences, less than 20% being singletons. The chain recombines TRBV7-9 with TRBJ1-1; D may be TRBD1 (6 bases). The sequenced material came from PBMCs or a T cell subset sorted from them (not recorded which). This clonotype was obtained from a young man who had mild COVID-19 (a few samples of this study predate the infection). Cell type and time point are not known. CDR3: CASSFRGDITEAFF. The CDR3 nucleotides are TGTGCCAGCAGCTTTCGTGGGGACATCACTGAAGCTTTCTTT.